The rows below give T cell receptor beta chains drawn from one sample of a study of blood T cell repertoires in COVID-19. The protocol was immunoSEQ multiplex PCR, while the TCRdb copy is restricted to in-frame clones and leaves out a portion. The data hold about 220,000 clones, with 75% to 90% observed a single time. Sequenced: peripheral blood. Receptor source: a woman older than 75 with COVID-19, enrolled during active disease. Each CDR3 is given with its conserved first and last residue. Each record gives: clone size, J gene, V gene, D gene, CDR3 DNA, CDR3 protein. A D gene is named only where the DNA matches it firmly. Only part of the rows carry a size: once, few, many, or a class if the clone is expanded.

>-|TRBJ1-2|TRBV5-1|TRBD1
TGCGCCAGCAGCCCGGGACAGACCAACTATGGCTACACCTTC
CASSPGQTNYGYTF
>-|TRBJ1-2|TRBV6-6|TRBD1
TGTGCCAGCAGTTACGGCTTGACAGGGAACTATGGCTACACCTTC
CASSYGLTGNYGYTF
>-|TRBJ2-6|TRBV7-9|-
TGTGCCAGCAGCTTATTGGGGGCCTCTGGGGCCAACGTCCTGACTTTC
CASSLLGASGANVLTF
>once|TRBJ2-6|TRBV5-1|-
TGCGCCAGCAGCTTGGGTGTCGCTGGGGCCAACGTCCTGACTTTC
CASSLGVAGANVLTF
>-|TRBJ2-5|TRBV6-5|-
TGTGCCAGCAGTTCACCCTTTAGAGGGGAGACCCAGTACTTC
CASSSPFRGETQYF
>-|TRBJ1-1|TRBV29-1|TRBD1
TGCAGCGTTGGACAGGGGAACACTGAAGCTTTCTTT
CSVGQGNTEAFF
>few|TRBJ2-1|TRBV5-6|-
TGTGCCAGCAGCTTCCGGGTAAATGAGCAGTTCTTC
CASSFRVNEQFF
>-|TRBJ1-2|TRBV18|-
TGTGCCAGCTCACCACTGTTGGAGGGACGAAACTATGGCTACACCTTC
CASSPLLEGRNYGYTF
>-|TRBJ1-6|TRBV3-1/TRBV3-2|-
TGTGCCAGCAGCCAACACAGAGATAATTCACCCCTCCACTTT
CASSQHRDNSPLHF
>-|TRBJ2-5|TRBV11-1|-
TGTGCCAGCAGTTACAGGGAATCGGAAGAGACCCAGTACTTC
CASSYRESEETQYF
>few|TRBJ1-2|TRBV6-4|TRBD1
TGTGCCAGCAGTGACGGGACAGTATATGGCTACACCTTC
CASSDGTVYGYTF
>few|TRBJ2-7|TRBV11-2|TRBD1
TGTGCCAGCAGCTCCCTGACAGGGTTCTACGAGCAGTACTTC
CASSSLTGFYEQYF
>-|TRBJ2-1|TRBV6-6|-
TGTGCCAGCATTACAGTGTCCAATGAGCAGTTCTTC
CASITVSNEQFF
>-|TRBJ1-2|TRBV2|-
TGTGCCAGCAGTCGAACAGGAACGTCTAACTATGGCTACACCTTC
CASSRTGTSNYGYTF
>few|TRBJ1-5|TRBV4-1|-
TGCGCCAGCAGCCAAGATCCTCCGGGGGGCAATCAGCCCCAGCATTTT
CASSQDPPGGNQPQHF
>-|TRBJ1-4|TRBV14|TRBD1
TGTGCCAGCAGCCCCCGACAGGGGTTGACTAATGAAAAACTGTTTTTT
CASSPRQGLTNEKLFF
>-|TRBJ1-2|TRBV3-1/TRBV3-2|-
TGTGCCAGCAGCGAACCGGGTAACTATGGCTACACCTTC
CASSEPGNYGYTF
>-|TRBJ2-5|TRBV24-1|-
TGTGCCACCAGTGCTAGCCCTGCCCAAGAGACCCAGTACTTC
CATSASPAQETQYF
>-|TRBJ1-5|TRBV24-1|TRBD1
TGTGCCACCAGTGATTCACAGGGGAGCAATCAGCCCCAGCATTTT
CATSDSQGSNQPQHF
>few|TRBJ1-4|TRBV19|TRBD1
TGTGCCAGTAGTACGTCACAGGGGTCTAATGAAAAACTGTTTTTT
CASSTSQGSNEKLFF
>-|TRBJ2-1|TRBV30|TRBD2
TGTGCCTGGATCCTGACTAGCGGGGGGCTCAATGAGCAGTTCTTC
CAWILTSGGLNEQFF
>-|TRBJ1-2|TRBV5-1|TRBD1
TGCGCCAGCAGCTCTTACGGGACAGGTCATGGCTACACCTTC
CASSSYGTGHGYTF
>few|TRBJ1-2|TRBV5-1|TRBD1
TGCGCCAGCAGCCCCAGCAGACAGGGTATGGATGGCTACACCTTC
CASSPSRQGMDGYTF
>-|TRBJ1-5|TRBV5-1|TRBD1
TGCGCCAGCAGCCAGACAGGGAACCAGCCCCAGCATTTT
CASSQTGNQPQHF
>-|TRBJ1-1|TRBV11-1|-
TGTGCCAGCAGCTGGACAGCTCGGAACACTGAAGCTTTCTTT
CASSWTARNTEAFF
>-|TRBJ1-1|TRBV15|-
TGTGCCACCAGTCCCCAGCTGGCCCCAGGAGCTTTCTTT
CATSPQLAPGAFF
>-|TRBJ1-1|TRBV3-1/TRBV3-2|-
TGTGCCAGCAGCCAGTCGCAGACTGAAGCTTTCTTT
CASSQSQTEAFF
>-|TRBJ2-1|TRBV14|-
TGTGCCAGCAGCCGAAAAGGGGTACCCTCTCCCTACAATGAGCAGTTCTTC
CASSRKGVPSPYNEQFF
>-|TRBJ1-5|TRBV6-2/TRBV6-3|-
TGTGCCAGCAGTTACTCAAGCAGGAGGGCTCAGCCCCAGCATTTT
CASSYSSRRAQPQHF
>-|TRBJ1-5|TRBV4-1|-
TGCGCCAGCAGCCAAGCTTACTCCGGGAGGGTCAATCAGCCCCAGCATTTT
CASSQAYSGRVNQPQHF
>once|TRBJ2-3|TRBV6-5|-
TGTGCCAGCAGCCCCGGGACAATGAGCACAGATACGCAGTATTTT
CASSPGTMSTDTQYF
>-|TRBJ2-2|TRBV5-1|-
TGCGCCAGCAGGTCTCGGGTCACCGGGGAGCTGTTTTTT
CASRSRVTGELFF
>-|TRBJ1-2|TRBV9|-
TGTGCCACCTCTAGGACAGCCCTTACTAACTATGGCTACACCTTC
CATSRTALTNYGYTF
>once|TRBJ2-1|TRBV30|TRBD2
TGTGCCTGGTTGGGACTAAAAAATGAGCAGTTCTTC
CAWLGLKNEQFF
>-|TRBJ1-1|TRBV7-9|-
TGTGCCAGCAGCTTTCAGGGAGGGGGCACTGAAGCTTTCTTT
CASSFQGGGTEAFF
>-|TRBJ2-6|TRBV7-9|-
TGTGCCAGCAGCTTAGCCGGGGGGGCCAACGTCCTGACTTTC
CASSLAGGANVLTF
>-|TRBJ2-7|TRBV27|TRBD2
TGTGCCAGCAGTTTATCTACTAGCGGGGGCTACGAGCAGTACTTC
CASSLSTSGGYEQYF